This T cell receptor (beta chain) originates from a study of Graves' ophthalmopathy and Graves' hyperthyroidism (dated by TCRdb to 2016 to 2019). A note on the overall study: Peripheral blood samples were taken at the time of initial diagnosis, before any treatment was given. An independent validation cohort comprised some 19 hyperthyroidism patients and about 16 patients who later progressed from hyperthyroidism to ophthalmopathy. T-cell repertoires of thyroid tissue and blood were compared in 5 or 6 hyperthyroidism patients. To tell Graves' ophthalmopathy apart from Graves' hyperthyroidism, and to predict which patients would progress to ophthalmopathy, the study relied on TCR beta repertoire signatures. To explore V-J signatures distinguishing ophthalmopathy from hyperthyroidism, a discovery set of some 100 patients (roughly 45 ophthalmopathy, 57 stable hyperthyroidism) was enrolled. In total, 135 blood samples were TCR-sequenced: approximately 40 ophthalmopathy, some 75 hyperthyroidism and some 17 hyperthyroidism-to-ophthalmopathy patients. Once sampling was done, hyperthyroidism patients were given methimazole at a starting dose of 30 mg daily, while ophthalmopathy patients were given high-dose intravenous methylprednisolone.

Ends trimmed: V by 3 bases, J by 5 bases; bases unmatched to a gene: 5. In the germline V gene (reference sequence), CDR1 corresponds to DFQATT and CDR2 to SNEGSKA. Reading from cysteine to phenylalanine, the CDR3 counts 14 amino acids. The read is trimmed to its CDR3 DNA, 42 bases read in frame from base 1. What the authors observed across the whole study: The 13-signature model separated ophthalmopathy from stable hyperthyroidism with around 90% sensitivity and just under 84% specificity in cross-validation, and 80%/75% in the test set. In validation, the model predicted ophthalmopathy progression with 70.59% sensitivity and 72% to 80% specificity; roughly eleven predicted patients were CT-confirmed with GO in a median of around 6 months. Among expanded thyroid clonotypes with frequency above 0.001, most also showed up in blood, which suggests that blood repertoires may reflect the thyroid immune response. No statistical method was used to set the sample size in advance, and the investigators knew which group each participant was assigned to.

Patients with ophthalmopathy had moderately to severely active disease, with a Clinical Activity Score of 3 or more, a NOSPECS grade of 4 or more, and a disease duration of less than 3 months. Patients with other autoimmune diseases, uncontrolled infections, pregnancy or lactation were excluded from the study. Diagnosis relied on clinical symptoms, serum thyroxine, TRAb, thyroid ultrasound and orbital computed tomography. Using Ficoll-Paque density gradient centrifugation, PBMCs were isolated from 9.5 to 10 ml of fresh peripheral blood. Total RNA was extracted with Trizol reagent and quality-checked on an Agilent 2100 Bioanalyzer. TCR beta CDR3 regions were amplified from RNA transcripts for repertoire sequencing. The first round was an RT-PCR using HTBI primers with the Qiagen OneStep RT-PCR kit, and this first round was followed by a second-round multiplex PCR, then size selection and purification. Libraries were sequenced on an Illumina HiSeq2000 using paired-end 100 bp reads. The paper's processing steps were these. SOAPnuke was used to process the reads, removing any read that contained adapters or uncalled bases, had a mean Phred below 15, or lacked an exact match to the constant primer or identifier. High-quality paired reads were merged with COPE v1.2.5. Each unique nucleotide sequence was defined as a clonotype, and clonotypes were aligned to IMGT TRB V, D and J references with MiTCR v1.1. Analysis was restricted to V-J combinations with a frequency above 0.0001, which covered about 99% of repertoires. For each V-J combination, a TCR clonal expansion and chaos score was defined as F50 clonal expansion divided by the chaos observed in the TCRdist matrix. Welch's t-statistics and random forest were used to narrow the features down to over ten V-J combinations, which were then fed into a naive Bayes classifier. The similarity between thyroid and blood repertoires was quantified using the Morisita-Horn index. The public reads were run again by TCRdb, first through fastp at Q25 and then through MiXCR, and only productive beta chains were kept. Each CDR3 protein gets just one entry, which takes the most common genes and DNA from the rows behind it. In this record, the V and J calls reflect TCRdb's handling and not the investigators' own analysis. Across this sample there are about 740,000 distinct CDR3 sequences, with roughly 41% seen only once. The top ten constitute 40% to 45% of the sample.

Worth noting for this clonotype: Its target antigen remains unknown. Base quality data are lacking; no much larger clone is found one base away.

The sample consisted of peripheral blood. This sequence was found in an adult man with Graves' ophthalmopathy. This receptor chain uses TRBV20-1 and TRBJ2-3, with 10 junctional bases fitting TRBD2. Here is the DNA: TGCAGTGCTAGTTTGGGGACTAGCGTAGATACGCAGTATTTT. Translated, it gives CSASLGTSVDTQYF.